This T cell receptor beta chain was captured by sequencing in a study of T cells in Graves' hyperthyroidism and ophthalmopathy. RNA transcripts yielded amplified TCR beta CDR3 regions. When the TCR CDR3 underwent first-round RT-PCR, the HTBI primer set was used. MiXCR was run by TCRdb on the multiplex PCR reads, yielding one entry per CDR3 protein. The profile shows around 620,000 distinct CDR3 sequences, 15% to 20% of them singletons. This clonotype appeared once. A much bigger clone sits one base away, suggesting this may be a read error. For the diagnoses, clinical symptoms, serum thyroxine and TRAb, thyroid ultrasound and orbital computed tomography were used. Fresh peripheral blood, 10 ml, was the source of the PBMCs. CDR3 size: 15 residues. CDR1 is SGHRS, CDR2 YFSETQ, per germline.

Sequencing was done on a sample of blood. The chain employs TRBV5-1 and TRBJ2-2; either TRBD1 or TRBD2 may fit D (5 bases each). The TCR comes from a woman younger than 45 with Graves' hyperthyroidism. The CDR3, as DNA: TGCGCCAGCAACTTGTCTGAGGGGTACACCGGGGAGCTGTTTTTT. This codes for CASNLSEGYTGELFF.